Each of the 15 T cell receptor beta chains below was sequenced from the same sample in a study of blood T cell repertoires in COVID-19. Profiling relied on immunoSEQ multiplex PCR, and the TCRdb table lists in-frame clones only, not all of them. The table records approximately 100,000 clones, 80% to 90% of them present only once. Sequenced input: peripheral blood. The receptors were gathered from a woman of 80 years or more with acute or convalescent COVID-19.

This chain connects TRBV7-2 to TRBJ1-2, with TRBD1 matching over 7 bases. V shed 5 bases and J 4 bases; nucleotides not matched to a gene: 4. Germline V lookup: CDR1 SGHTA, CDR2 FQGNSA. The CDR3 covers 13 residues. The CDR3 sequence: CASSEQGSYGYTF. The CDR3 coding sequence is TGTGCCAGCAGCGAACAGGGGTCCTATGGCTACACCTTC.

This chain joins TRBV7-8 and TRBJ2-7, with 7 bases aligning to TRBD2. The CDR3 loop spans 14 amino acids. The V gene's germline CDR1 is SGHVS and CDR2 FQNEAQ. V lost 8 bases and J lost 4; bases outside the gene matches: 11. CDR3 bases: TGTGCCAGCGCCCCAGGGAGGGTTCGTTACGAGCAGTACTTC. As protein: CASAPGRVRYEQYF.

The CDR3 is CASSTVWRSTDTQYF. The CDR3 bases are TGTGCCAGCAGCACAGTTTGGAGGTCAACAGATACGCAGTATTTT. The chain recombines TRBV13 with TRBJ2-3, with a tentative D call TRBD2 (5 bases). The CDR3 spans 15 residues. CDR1 and CDR2 (germline): PRHDT, FYEKMQ (reference sequence). The V gene lost 5 bases and the J gene lost 3 bases, with 15 bases spanning the gap.

V and J are TRBV11-2 and TRBJ2-7; D ambiguous. The germline V gene has CDR1 SGHAT and CDR2 FQNNGV. The CDR3 has 11 residues. Trimming pared 3 bases from V and 4 bases from J, leaving 4 bases between. The CDR3 sequence is CASSFSYEQYF. For the CDR3, the DNA is TGTGCCAGCAGCTTCTCGTACGAGCAGTACTTC.

For the CDR3, the DNA is TGTGCCAGCAGGGGGAAGGGAGGTACTGAAGCTTTCTTT. As protein: CASRGKGGTEAFF. The V and J genes are TRBV25-1 and TRBJ1-1; D not resolved. V shed 6 bases and J shed 5 bases, with 13 bases lying between them. Germline V CDR1 and CDR2: MGHDK, SYGVNS. The CDR3 is made up of 13 amino acids.

The chain carries TRBV5-6 and TRBJ1-2, with D possibly being TRBD1 (6 bases). CDR1 is SGHDT, CDR2 YYEEEE, per germline. V was clipped by 1 base and J by 2 bases, with 9 bases between them. This CDR3 region has 14 residues. CDR3 region: CASSLLQGNYGYTF. CDR3 nucleotides: TGTGCCAGCAGCTTGTTACAGGGAAACTATGGCTACACCTTC. Based on the CDR3 plus reference TRBV5-6 and TRBJ1-2, the full variable domain is DAGVTQSPTHLIKTRGQQVTLRCSPKSGHDTVSWYQQALGQGPQFIFQYYEEEERQRGNFPDRFSGHQFPNYSSELNVNALLLGDSALYLCASSLLQGNYGYTFGSGTRLTVV.

The chain couples TRBV10-1 to TRBJ2-1, with D possibly matching TRBD1 (6 bases). V was trimmed by 3 bases and J by 0 bases, leaving 9 bases between them. This CDR3 is 15 amino acids long. The germline V gene encodes CDR1 WNHNN and CDR2 SYGVQD (reference sequence). In nucleotides, the CDR3 is TGCGCCAGCAGTGAAAAGGGGGACTCCTACAATGAGCAGTTCTTC. Encoded protein: CASSEKGDSYNEQFF.

The genes are TRBV5-1 and TRBJ1-2, with 8 positions matching TRBD1. V was clipped by 4 bases and J by 7 bases; unmatched bases: 6. The CDR3 consists of 13 residues. Germline lookup yields CDR1 SGHRS and CDR2 YFSETQ. The CDR3 DNA is TGCGCCAGCAGCATGACAGGGGTTGGTGGCTACACCTTC. Encoded protein: CASSMTGVGGYTF.

The chain employs TRBV5-6 and TRBJ2-7; TRBD1 aligns across 7 bases. The CDR3 is made up of 15 amino acids. Looked up from germline, CDR1 is SGHDT and CDR2 is YYEEEE. Unmatched junction bases numbered 9, after V lost 4 bases and J lost 2 bases. CDR3 in amino acids: CASSATDRTTYEQYF. The CDR3 DNA reads as TGTGCCAGCAGCGCAACGGACAGGACCACCTACGAGCAGTACTTC.

The genes are TRBV30 and TRBJ2-1; D is unresolved. V was pared by 1 base and J by 10 bases, with 8 bases between. The CDR3 is made up of 11 amino acids. CDR1 GTSNPN and CDR2 SVGIG come from the germline V gene (reference sequence). Here the CDR3 DNA reads TGTGCCTGGAGTGAAACAGTCGAGCAGTTCTTC. Translation gives CAWSETVEQFF.

Of note for this clone: Other DNA variants within this sample encode the same CDR3. V and J are TRBV4-3 and TRBJ1-2, with D perhaps matching TRBD1 (5 bases). The CDR3 sequence is 14 residues long. Germline V lookup: CDR1 LGHNA, CDR2 YSLEER. The germline V and J ends were trimmed by 0 bases and 2 bases, with 7 bases remaining between them. CDR3: CASSQDRANYGYTF. The CDR3 region has the DNA TGCGCCAGCAGCCAAGACAGGGCAAACTATGGCTACACCTTC.

The gene calls are TRBV5-1 and TRBJ1-5; D not certain. Looked up from germline, CDR1 is SGHRS and CDR2 is YFSETQ. The V end was cut by 0 bases, the J end by 0 bases, with 7 bases between. The CDR3 has 15 residues. CDR3 in DNA: TGCGCCAGCAGCTTGGGAGGGAATAGCAATCAGCCCCAGCATTTT. Its translation: CASSLGGNSNQPQHF.

The V call is TRBV7-9, the J call TRBJ1-4; D is uncertain. The CDR3 has 14 residues. Trimming took 5 bases from V and 5 from J, leaving 12 bases between them. Germline CDR1 and CDR2: SEHNR and FQNEAQ (reference sequence). The CDR3 reads CASSLDQLNEKLFF. The CDR3 DNA reads as TGTGCCAGCAGCCTCGATCAACTCAATGAAAAACTGTTTTTT.

The V gene is TRBV7-9, the J gene TRBJ1-6; tentative D call: TRBD1 (5 bases). The CDR3 contains 11 residues. V shed 8 bases and J shed 7 bases, with 6 bases lying between them. The germline gives CDR1 SEHNR, CDR2 FQNEAQ (reference sequence). The CDR3 loop is CASGGNSPLHF. The CDR3 DNA sequence: TGTGCCAGCGGGGGGAATTCACCCCTCCACTTT.

The chain's CDR3 is CASSLGLAVDTQYF. The CDR3 nucleotides are TGTGCCAGCAGCCTAGGACTAGCGGTAGATACGCAGTATTTT. The V gene is TRBV25-1, the J gene TRBJ2-3, with 10 bases that match TRBD2. V shed 6 bases, J shed 5 bases, and the junction held 5 bases outside the gene matches. Germline CDR1 reads MGHDK; CDR2 reads SYGVNS. There are 14 residues in the CDR3.